One TCR beta chain is described in this entry. Its antigen is not known. These data originate in a study of OX40 agonist ivuxolimab in advanced cancers. The study's findings and limits: Certain nonresponding patients likewise had low normalized T-cell clonal expansion.

Clones were sequenced by immunoSEQ multiplex PCR, and TCRdb holds only the in-frame ones, with some missing. Among 55,000 to 90,000 clones listed, 80% to 90% were seen once. Sampled blood was obtained at baseline, cycle 4 day 1, and cycle 7 day 1. Here the sequenced sample was CD4+ or CD8+ T cells sorted from blood, taken in a trial of the OX40 agonist ivuxolimab. The TCR sequence derives from an adult with an advanced solid tumor such as melanoma, head and neck, liver or kidney cancer.

The CDR3 here is CASRTQGWNEQFF. DNA for the CDR3: TGTGCCAGCAGAACGCAGGGGTGGAATGAGCAGTTCTTC. The chain is built from TRBV6-5 and TRBJ2-1, with D possibly TRBD1 on 6 matching bases. This CDR3 region has 13 residues. V lost 6 bases and J 7 bases, leaving 13 bases between the germline ends. Per the germline V gene, CDR1 is MNHEY and CDR2 is SVGAGI.